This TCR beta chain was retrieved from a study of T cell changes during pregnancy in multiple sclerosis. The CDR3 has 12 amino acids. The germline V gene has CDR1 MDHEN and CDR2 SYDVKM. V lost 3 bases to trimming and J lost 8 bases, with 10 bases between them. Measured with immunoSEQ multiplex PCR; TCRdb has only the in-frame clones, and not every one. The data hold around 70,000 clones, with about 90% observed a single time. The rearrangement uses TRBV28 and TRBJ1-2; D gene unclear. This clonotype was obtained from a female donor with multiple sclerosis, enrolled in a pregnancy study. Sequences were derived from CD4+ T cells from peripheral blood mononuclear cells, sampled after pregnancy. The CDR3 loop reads CASSFHPLGYTF. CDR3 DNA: TGTGCCAGCAGTTTTCACCCCCTAGGCTACACCTTC.